Sequencing of this T cell receptor beta chain was carried out in a study of PD-1 blockade in classical Hodgkin lymphoma. General observations from the study: Baseline TCR diversity was reportedly lower in newly diagnosed patients than in healthy donors. It was reported as lower still in relapsed/refractory patients. It was CD4+ TCR diversity, not CD8+, that rose significantly by C4D1. Repertoires differed for reasons still undefined, possibly disease activity or prior therapy.

Germline CDR1 MDHEN, CDR2 SYDVKM. This CDR3 contains 10 residues. Trimming stripped 5 bases from V and 11 bases from J, with 9 bases between. This clone was counted only a few times. Antigen specificity is unknown. Produced via immunoSEQ multiplex PCR; TCRdb's table is partial and in-frame only. The sample holds fewer than 35,000 clones; 84% are singletons and the top ten take around 0.85%. The time point: cycle 4 day 1 (C4D1), after 5 to 7 weeks of nivolumab. Patients all relapsed after autologous stem cell transplantation, and there was variation in brentuximab vedotin exposure. The authors purified CD4+ T cells from thawed PBMCs by magnetic negative selection. The best responses consisted of complete response, partial response or progressive disease.

This clonotype originated in a human donor with classical Hodgkin lymphoma. The sequenced sample was CD4+ T cells from blood, obtained before the fourth cycle of nivolumab. V and J are TRBV28 and TRBJ1-1; D remains unclear. As DNA, the CDR3 is TGTGCCAGCAGTGGTCTAGACGCTTTCTTT. It yields the protein CASSGLDAFF.